The 11 T cell receptor beta chains given below trace back to one sample, sequenced in a study of blood T cell repertoires in COVID-19. Method: immunoSEQ multiplex PCR; TCRdb's copy keeps in-frame clones and lacks some. The sample includes about 320,000 clones, around 92% of them seen just once. Sequencing was carried out using peripheral blood. These receptors came from a woman aged 25 to 39 with COVID-19, enrolled during active disease.

V and J are TRBV7-2 and TRBJ1-1, with no clear D. The CDR3 consists of 11 residues. V was trimmed by 8 bases and J by 3 bases, leaving 7 bases between them. CDR1 is SGHTA, CDR2 FQGNSA, per germline. CDR3 sequence reads: CASLAHTEAFF. The DNA for the CDR3 is TGTGCCAGCCTAGCGCACACTGAAGCTTTCTTT.

The sample holds one count of this clone. The chain has TRBV19 and TRBJ1-3; D possibly corresponds to TRBD1 (5 bases). CDR1 is LNHDA and CDR2 is SQIVND in the germline V gene (reference sequence). CDR3 length: 14 residues. Trimming took 3 bases from V and 1 from J, leaving 7 bases between them. CDR3 sequence: CASSMRQSGNTIYF. The CDR3, as DNA: TGTGCCAGTAGTATGCGACAGTCTGGAAACACCATATATTTT.

The chain joins TRBV11-2 to TRBJ2-3; D remains unclear. The CDR3 spans 13 residues. The V end lost 6 bases, the J end lost 0 bases, and 7 bases lay between the germline ends. Germline lookup yields CDR1 SGHAT and CDR2 FQNNGV. The CDR3 DNA follows: TGTGCCAGCAGACTCGAAAGCACAGATACGCAGTATTTT. Protein sequence: CASRLESTDTQYF.

This chain links TRBV29-1 with TRBJ1-2; TRBD1 might be the D (5 bases). This CDR3 spans 12 amino acids. Trimming removed 4 bases from V and 8 bases from J, with 14 bases in between. CDR1 and CDR2 (germline): SQVTM, ANQGSEA. This CDR3 is CSVGGLMNGYTF. The CDR3 DNA reads as TGCAGCGTTGGGGGCTTGATGAACGGCTACACCTTC.

This chain uses TRBV18 with TRBJ1-3, with 10 positions matching TRBD1. CDR1 KGHSH and CDR2 LQKENI come from the germline V gene. The CDR3 length is 16 residues. With 3 bases clipped from V and 2 bases from J, the junction kept 4 bases outside the gene matches. The CDR3 DNA is TGTGCCAGCTCACCCTCCGGGACAGGGGCTGGAAACACCATATATTTT. Translating it yields CASSPSGTGAGNTIYF.

The chain links TRBV7-2 to TRBJ1-6; D unclear. The CDR3 has 17 amino acids. Germline CDR1 and CDR2: SGHTA and FQGNSA. V gave up 1 base and J gave up 3 bases, with 13 bases separating them. The CDR3 DNA follows: TGTGCCAGCAGCTTAGGAGGAGTCATCCACTATAATTCACCCCTCCACTTT. Translated, it gives CASSLGGVIHYNSPLHF.

The chain links TRBV7-7 to TRBJ2-7; D gene ambiguous. V gave up 4 bases and J gave up 8 bases, with 15 bases separating them. In germline, CDR1 is SSHAT, CDR2 FNYEAQ (reference sequence). The CDR3 loop spans 13 amino acids. The CDR3 region has the DNA TGTGCCAGCAGCTCCGCCGAGGCAGCGAAGCAGTACTTC. It translates to CASSSAEAAKQYF. The full variable domain, in which reference TRBV7-7 and TRBJ2-7 provide the parts outside the CDR3, is GAGVSQSPRYKVTKRGQDVTLRCDPISSHATLYWYQQALGQGPEFLTYFNYEAQPDKSGLPSDRFSAERPEGSISTLTIQRTEQRDSAMYRCASSSAEAAKQYFGPGTRLTVT.

J is TRBJ2-6 and V is TRBV19; TRBD1 might be the D (5 bases). CDR3 length equals 17 residues. V lost 2 bases and J lost 0, with 11 bases in between. Germline loops: CDR1 LNHDA, CDR2 SQIVND (reference sequence). Here the CDR3 reads CASSIQSRGSGANVLTF. CDR3 nucleotides: TGTGCCAGTAGTATACAGTCTAGGGGCTCTGGGGCCAACGTCCTGACTTTC.

This rearrangement joins TRBV24-1 to TRBJ2-1; 9 bases match TRBD2. The ends lost 6 bases at V and 8 bases at J; junction bases unmatched: 7. This CDR3 contains 14 residues. From germline, CDR1 is KGHDR and CDR2 SFDVKD. CDR3 DNA sequence: TGTGCCACCAGTTACCCCAGCGGGGGGTATGAGCAGTTCTTC. This codes for CATSYPSGGYEQFF.

The chain uses TRBV28 and TRBJ2-7, with TRBD2 identical over 9 bases. V lost 2 bases to trimming and J lost 4 bases; unmatched junction nucleotides: 9. The CDR3 contains 16 residues. Per germline, CDR1 MDHEN and CDR2 SYDVKM. Here the CDR3 reads CASSLALAGLGYEQYF. The CDR3 bases are TGTGCCAGCAGTTTAGCCCTAGCGGGGCTGGGGTACGAGCAGTACTTC.

Here the CDR3 DNA reads TGTGCCACCAGCAGAGGAGGGGGAACTAATGAAAAACTGTTTTTT. It specifies CATSRGGGTNEKLFF. The genes are TRBV15 and TRBJ1-4; D is perhaps TRBD1 (6 bases). The CDR3 length is 15 residues. V dropped 1 base and J dropped 1 base, with 7 bases sitting between them. Germline CDR1 LNHNV, CDR2 YYDKDF (reference sequence).